This T cell receptor (beta chain) was recovered during a study of metastatic and nonmetastatic thyroid tumors. Study results and limitations: Versus benign nodules, malignant thyroid tumors reportedly had significantly higher TCR beta diversity, in blood and tumor.

As originally analysed: To classify distant metastasis in papillary thyroid cancer, a model was built from CDR3 differences across clinicopathological groups. Through MiXCR, TCRdb re-clonotyped the PCR reads. V and J calls and clone size were set by TCRdb, not the authors. The table has about 28,000 clones, 20% to 25% seen once. Before thyroid surgery, none of the patients had received any treatment. J gave up 2 bases and V 2 bases, and 9 bases lay outside the gene matches. Germline CDR1 and CDR2: MNHEY and SMNVEV (reference sequence). The CDR3 consists of 17 residues. By sample share, this clone is medium-sized. Its matching antigen is unknown. Distinct nucleotide sequences in the sample also encode this CDR3.

This TCR came from a female donor with papillary thyroid cancer or a benign thyroid nodule (not recorded which). Some clones in this sample may be carry-over from other donors' samples. The sequencing input was blood. The rearrangement joins TRBV27 to TRBJ2-7; 10 bases agree with TRBD2. The CDR3 DNA reads TGTGCCAGCAGTTTAGGACGGCTAGCGGGAGATCCCTACGAGCAGTACTTC. This codes for CASSLGRLAGDPYEQYF.